The next 17 T cell receptor beta chains were all read from a single sample in a study of blood T cells in healthy people across ages. The second PCR ran roughly 6 to 11 cycles with a sample-barcoded 5' primer and J-beta primers. TCRdb redid the calling of the 5' RACE reads with MiXCR, one entry per CDR3 protein. The table has 790,000 or so distinct CDR3 sequences, less than 60% seen once. The sample was blood. Receptors were obtained from a man of 80 years or more in good health.

This chain links TRBV28 with TRBJ2-4; possibly TRBD1 for D (5 bases). CDR1 is MDHEN and CDR2 is SYDVKM in the germline V gene. The V and J ends lost 3 bases and 1 base respectively, with 7 bases between them. This CDR3 is 14 amino acids long. In DNA form, the CDR3 reads TGTGCCAGCAGTTTCCACAGGGCCAAAAACATTCAGTACTTC. It encodes CASSFHRAKNIQYF.

V usage is TRBV27 and J usage is TRBJ1-1; tentatively, D is TRBD1 (5 bases). Germline CDR1 reads MNHEY; CDR2 reads SMNVEV (reference sequence). V dropped 0 bases and J dropped 0 bases, with 8 bases sitting between them. The CDR3 consists of 15 residues. CDR3 DNA: TGTGCCAGCAGTTTATCGCAGGGATTGAACACTGAAGCTTTCTTT. Translating it yields CASSLSQGLNTEAFF.

A few counts support this clonotype. This rearrangement joins TRBV7-9 to TRBJ2-6; D perhaps matches TRBD1 (6 bases). In germline, CDR1 is SEHNR, CDR2 FQNEAQ (reference sequence). The CDR3 consists of 18 residues. The V gene lost 5 bases and the J gene lost 0 bases, with 17 bases spanning the gap. CDR3 bases: TGTGCCAGCAGCGGACCCAACCGAGGGGGCTCTGGGGCCAACGTCCTGACTTTC. Its protein product is CASSGPNRGGSGANVLTF.

This clonotype was seen at least ten times. The chain employs TRBV20-1 and TRBJ2-7; D is perhaps TRBD2 (6 bases). Deletions cut 4 bases from V and 0 bases from J, with 10 bases between. This CDR3 comprises 13 residues. Germline CDR1 DFQATT, CDR2 SNEGSKA (reference sequence). The CDR3 nucleotides read TGCAGTGCTAACAAGCGGGCCTCCTACGAGCAGTACTTC. Encoded protein: CSANKRASYEQYF.

The rearrangement joins TRBV4-1 to TRBJ2-1; D might be TRBD2 (5 bases). V shed 2 bases and J shed 11 bases, with 19 bases lying between them. The length of the CDR3 is 15 residues. The V gene's germline CDR1 is MGHRA and CDR2 YSYEKL. CDR3 in amino acids: CASSQRDVQFGKQFF. The CDR3 nucleotides are TGCGCCAGCAGCCAACGAGATGTACAATTCGGGAAGCAGTTCTTC.

There are many counts of this clonotype. This chain joins TRBV20-1 and TRBJ2-3, with D unclear. The V end lost 1 base, the J end lost 4 bases, and 21 bases lay between the germline ends. In germline, CDR1 is DFQATT, CDR2 SNEGSKA (reference sequence). The CDR3 covers 17 residues. CDR3 nucleotide sequence: TGCAGTGCTAGAGCGATACCGGCACAAGGGTCGGCAGATACGCAGTATTTT. Translation: CSARAIPAQGSADTQYF.

This rearrangement joins TRBV6-5 to TRBJ2-5; 7 positions match TRBD1. Germline loops: CDR1 MNHEY, CDR2 SVGAGI. The CDR3 spans 16 residues. J gave up 6 bases and V 0 bases, and 10 bases lay outside the gene matches. DNA for the CDR3: TGTGCCAGCAGTTACTCCGGGGCCGGGGACAGCAAGACCCAGTACTTC. Amino acid sequence: CASSYSGAGDSKTQYF.

CDR3 in DNA: TGTGCCAGCGTCTCAGTACAAGAGACCCAGTACTTC. Protein: CASVSVQETQYF. The gene calls are TRBV2 and TRBJ2-5; D uncertain. V shed 8 bases and J shed 2 bases, with 9 bases lying between them. Germline V CDR1 and CDR2: SNHLY, FYNNEI. This CDR3 is 12 amino acids long.

This clonotype has a handful of counts. The rearrangement links TRBV20-1 to TRBJ2-3; D not certain. The CDR3 sequence is 14 residues long. With 0 bases removed from V and 2 bases from J, the gap between germline ends came to 9 bases. CDR1 is DFQATT, CDR2 SNEGSKA, per germline (reference sequence). The CDR3 protein is CSARDHLDTDTQYF. The CDR3 DNA follows: TGCAGTGCTAGAGATCATCTAGACACAGATACGCAGTATTTT.

This clonotype has a handful of counts. The chain employs TRBV5-1 and TRBJ2-3; 9 nucleotides match TRBD2. CDR1 is SGHRS and CDR2 is YFSETQ in the germline V gene. The V gene end was trimmed by 4 bases and the J gene end by 8 bases; junction bases not matched to a gene: 8. The CDR3 is made up of 14 amino acids. The CDR3: CASSPTSGESTQYF. CDR3 DNA: TGCGCCAGCAGCCCGACTAGCGGCGAGAGTACGCAGTATTTT.

The CDR3 nucleotides read TGCAGTGCCCAGCTAGCGGGAGTGAGGAATGAGCAGTTCTTC. It encodes CSAQLAGVRNEQFF. The chain has TRBV20-1 and TRBJ2-1; 10 bases agree with TRBD2. The CDR3 totals 14 residues. Trimming at V came to 6 bases and at J to 7 bases, leaving 9 bases not matched to a gene. Germline lookup yields CDR1 DFQATT and CDR2 SNEGSKA (reference sequence).

The V and J genes are TRBV7-2 and TRBJ2-1; TRBD2 matches 10 bases. Germline loops: CDR1 SGHTA, CDR2 FQGNSA. The CDR3 runs 15 residues. V trimming: 7 bases; J trimming: 8 bases; junction bases outside the gene matches: 11. CDR3 region: CASTLQAGGLDEQFF. The CDR3 DNA reads TGTGCCAGCACTTTACAAGCGGGAGGGCTCGATGAGCAGTTCTTC.

A remark on this clonotype: A much more abundant neighbour one base away suggests this may be a read error. The chain recombines TRBV5-1 with TRBJ2-1; weak D call: TRBD2 (5 bases). CDR3 length equals 14 residues. Germline loops: CDR1 SGHRS, CDR2 YFSETQ. In nucleotides, the CDR3 is TGCACCAGCAGCTTGGTGTTAGCGACTAATGAGCAGTTCTTC. Its translation is CTSSLVLATNEQFF. The variable domain in full, completed from reference TRBV5-1 and TRBJ2-1, reads KAGVTQTPRYLIKTRGQQVTLSCSPISGHRSVSWYQQTPGQGLQFLFEYFSETQRNKGNFPGRFSGRQFSNSRSEMNVSTLELGDSALYLCTSSLVLATNEQFFGPGTRLTVL.

This clonotype showed up just a few times. The chain employs TRBV7-2 and TRBJ1-2, with 10 bases that match TRBD1. The CDR3 extends over 16 amino acids. V lost 4 bases to trimming and J lost 4 bases; unmatched junction nucleotides: 9. CDR1 and CDR2 from the germline V gene are SGHTA and FQGNSA. The CDR3 sequence: CASSSPGGQGSYGYTF. The CDR3 DNA is TGTGCCAGCAGCTCCCCAGGGGGACAGGGGAGCTATGGCTACACCTTC. Full variable domain (missing parts from reference TRBV7-2 and TRBJ1-2): GAGVSQSPSNKVTEKGKDVELRCDPISGHTALYWYRQSLGQGLEFLIYFQGNSAPDKSGLPSDRFSAERTGGSVSTLTIQRTQQEDSAVYLCASSSPGGQGSYGYTFGSGTRLTVV.

The V call is TRBV7-9, the J call TRBJ2-7; 9 nucleotides align to TRBD1. Per the germline V gene, CDR1 is SEHNR and CDR2 is FQNEAQ (reference sequence). The CDR3 sequence is 16 residues long. V gave up 3 bases and J gave up 1 base; unmatched junction bases: 7. CDR3 amino acids: CASSLGPGQGSYEQYF. The DNA of the CDR3 is TGTGCCAGCAGCTTGGGTCCGGGACAGGGATCCTACGAGCAGTACTTC.

This clonotype was seen a handful of times. The chain combines TRBV4-2 with TRBJ1-2, with TRBD1 as a possible D gene (5 bases). Trimming removed 1 base at V and 4 bases at J, with 10 bases between. Per the germline V gene, CDR1 is LGHNA and CDR2 is YNFKEQ. This CDR3 is 14 amino acids long. The CDR3 loop is CASSQVGGSYGYTF. As DNA, the CDR3 is TGTGCCAGCAGCCAAGTGGGGGGAAGCTATGGCTACACCTTC.

Only one count was recorded for this clonotype. The rearrangement joins TRBV27 to TRBJ2-2, with TRBD1 as a possible D gene (6 bases). V was trimmed by 5 bases and J by 5 bases, leaving 18 bases between them. The CDR3 is made up of 16 amino acids. Germline V lookup: CDR1 MNHEY, CDR2 SMNVEV (reference sequence). The CDR3 nucleotides are TGTGCCAGCAGTCCGATACAGGGACCAGGGACCGGGGAGCTGTTTTTT. Translation gives CASSPIQGPGTGELFF.